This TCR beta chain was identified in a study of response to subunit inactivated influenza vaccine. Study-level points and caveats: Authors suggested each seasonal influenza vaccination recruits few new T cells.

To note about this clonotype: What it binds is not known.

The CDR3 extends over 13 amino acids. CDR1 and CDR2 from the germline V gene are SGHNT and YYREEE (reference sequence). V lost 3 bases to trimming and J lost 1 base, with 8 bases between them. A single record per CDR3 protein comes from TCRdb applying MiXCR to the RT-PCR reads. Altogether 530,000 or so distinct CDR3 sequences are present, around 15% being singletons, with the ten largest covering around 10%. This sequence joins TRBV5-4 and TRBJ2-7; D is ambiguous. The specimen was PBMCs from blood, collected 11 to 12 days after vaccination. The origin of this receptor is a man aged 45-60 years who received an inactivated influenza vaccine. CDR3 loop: CASSSRLSYEQYF. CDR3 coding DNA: TGTGCCAGCAGCTCCCGACTGTCCTACGAGCAGTACTTC.